This T cell receptor (delta chain) was retrieved from a study of gamma-delta T cells after stem cell transplantation. TCRdb re-identified clones in the RT-PCR reads via CATT. The table includes 1,500 to 2,500 delta-chain clones, roughly 6.1% detected once. By share, this clone counts as medium-sized (0.01 to 0.1%). Trimming removed 0 bases at V and 5 bases at J, with 15 bases between. The germline V gene has CDR1 GEAIGNYY and CDR2 EKD. This CDR3 comprises 15 residues. The TCR originated in a human donor. It is not recorded whose cells these are; they may come from a transplant donor. The chain employs TRDV2 and TRDJ1; TRDD3 might be the D (5 bases). What was sequenced was gamma-delta T cells. The CDR3 region is CACDTAGIQRDKLIF. CDR3 bases: TGTGCCTGTGACACCGCAGGGATCCAGCGGGATAAACTCATCTTT.